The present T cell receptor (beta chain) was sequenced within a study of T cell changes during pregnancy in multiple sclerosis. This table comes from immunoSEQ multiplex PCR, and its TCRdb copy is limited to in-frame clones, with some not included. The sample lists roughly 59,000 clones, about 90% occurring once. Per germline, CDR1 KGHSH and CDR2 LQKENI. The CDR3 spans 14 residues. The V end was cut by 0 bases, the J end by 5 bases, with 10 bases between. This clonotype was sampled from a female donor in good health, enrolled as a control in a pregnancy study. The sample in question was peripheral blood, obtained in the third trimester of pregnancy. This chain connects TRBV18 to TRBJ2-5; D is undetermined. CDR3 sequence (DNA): TGTGCCAGCTCACCACCGGAGTTCGCGGAGACCCAGTACTTC. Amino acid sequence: CASSPPEFAETQYF.